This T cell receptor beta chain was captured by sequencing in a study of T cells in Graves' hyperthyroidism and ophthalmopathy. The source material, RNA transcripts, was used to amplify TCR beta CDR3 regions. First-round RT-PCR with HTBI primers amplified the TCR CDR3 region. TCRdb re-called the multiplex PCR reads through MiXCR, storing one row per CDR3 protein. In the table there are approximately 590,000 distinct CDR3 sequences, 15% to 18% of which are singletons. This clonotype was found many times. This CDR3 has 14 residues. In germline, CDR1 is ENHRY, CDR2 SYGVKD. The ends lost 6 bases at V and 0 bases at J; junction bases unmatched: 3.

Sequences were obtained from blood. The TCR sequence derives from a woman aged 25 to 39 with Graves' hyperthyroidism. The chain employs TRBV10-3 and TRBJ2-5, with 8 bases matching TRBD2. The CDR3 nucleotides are TGTGCCATCAGCACACTAGCGGACCAAGAGACCCAGTACTTC. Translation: CAISTLADQETQYF.